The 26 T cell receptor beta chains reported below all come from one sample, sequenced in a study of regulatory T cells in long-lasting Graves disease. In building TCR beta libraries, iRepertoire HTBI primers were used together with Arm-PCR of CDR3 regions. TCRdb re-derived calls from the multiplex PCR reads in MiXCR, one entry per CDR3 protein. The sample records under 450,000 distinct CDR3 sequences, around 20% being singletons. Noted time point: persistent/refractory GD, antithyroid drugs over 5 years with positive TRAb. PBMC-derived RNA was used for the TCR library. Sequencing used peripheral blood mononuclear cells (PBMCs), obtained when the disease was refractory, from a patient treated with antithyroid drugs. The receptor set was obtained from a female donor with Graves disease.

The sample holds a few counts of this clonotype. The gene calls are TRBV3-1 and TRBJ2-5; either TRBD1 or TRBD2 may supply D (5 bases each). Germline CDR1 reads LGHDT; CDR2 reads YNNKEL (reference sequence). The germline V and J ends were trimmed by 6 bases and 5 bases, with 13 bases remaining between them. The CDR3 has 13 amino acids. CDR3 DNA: TGTGCCAGCAGACTTGGGACGTCGGAGACCCAGTACTTC. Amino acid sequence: CASRLGTSETQYF.

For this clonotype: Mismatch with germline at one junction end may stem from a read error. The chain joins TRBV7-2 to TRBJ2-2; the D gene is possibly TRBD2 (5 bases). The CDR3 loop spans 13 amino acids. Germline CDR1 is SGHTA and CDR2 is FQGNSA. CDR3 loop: CASSLARTGEPFF. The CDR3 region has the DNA TGTGCCAGCAGCTTAGCGCGAACCGGGGAGCCGTTTTTT.

CDR3 region: CAISESEGTQYF. The CDR3 DNA reads TGTGCCATCAGTGAGTCGGAGGGGACCCAGTACTTC. The V gene is TRBV10-3, the J gene TRBJ2-5, with D tentatively TRBD2 (6 bases). Germline lookup yields CDR1 ENHRY and CDR2 SYGVKD. V shed 0 bases and J shed 7 bases, with 6 bases lying between them. The CDR3 runs 12 residues.

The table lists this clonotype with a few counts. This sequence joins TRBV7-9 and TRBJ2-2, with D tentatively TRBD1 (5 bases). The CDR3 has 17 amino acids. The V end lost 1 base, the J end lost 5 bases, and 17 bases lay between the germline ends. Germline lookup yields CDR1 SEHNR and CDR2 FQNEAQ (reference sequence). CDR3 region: CASSLGTYRRTTGELFF. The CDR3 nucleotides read TGTGCCAGCAGCTTAGGAACTTACAGGCGAACGACCGGGGAGCTGTTTTTT.

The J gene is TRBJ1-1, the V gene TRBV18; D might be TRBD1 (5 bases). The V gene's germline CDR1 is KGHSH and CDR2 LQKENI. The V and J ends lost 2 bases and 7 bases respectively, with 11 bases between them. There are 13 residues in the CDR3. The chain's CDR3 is CASSPVRDGEAFF. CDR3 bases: TGTGCCAGCTCACCAGTGAGGGACGGTGAAGCTTTCTTT.

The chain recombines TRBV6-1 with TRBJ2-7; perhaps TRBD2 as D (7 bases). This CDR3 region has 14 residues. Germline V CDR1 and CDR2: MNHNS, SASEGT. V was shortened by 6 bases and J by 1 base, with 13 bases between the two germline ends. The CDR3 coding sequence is TGTGCCAGCAGGGGGGGGGCAGCTTCCTACGAGCAGTACTTC. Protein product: CASRGGAASYEQYF.

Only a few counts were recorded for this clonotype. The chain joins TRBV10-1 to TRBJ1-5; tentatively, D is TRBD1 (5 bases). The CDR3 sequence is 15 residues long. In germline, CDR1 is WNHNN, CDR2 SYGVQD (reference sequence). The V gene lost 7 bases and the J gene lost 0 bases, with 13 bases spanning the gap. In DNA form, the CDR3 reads TGCGCCAGCATGGGGCAGACCTATAGCAATCAGCCCCAGCATTTT. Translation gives CASMGQTYSNQPQHF.

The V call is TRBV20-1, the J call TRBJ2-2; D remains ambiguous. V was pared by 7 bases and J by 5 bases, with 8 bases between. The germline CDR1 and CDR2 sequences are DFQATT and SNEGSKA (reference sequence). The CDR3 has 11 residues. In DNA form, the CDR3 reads TGCAGTGTAGAGTATACCGGGGAGCTGTTTTTT. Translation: CSVEYTGELFF.

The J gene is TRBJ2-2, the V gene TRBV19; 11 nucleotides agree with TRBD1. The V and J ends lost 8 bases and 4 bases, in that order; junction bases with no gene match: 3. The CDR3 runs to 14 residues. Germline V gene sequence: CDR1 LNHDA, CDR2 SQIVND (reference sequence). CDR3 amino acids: CASAGTGGTGELFF. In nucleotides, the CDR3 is TGTGCCAGTGCCGGGACAGGGGGCACCGGGGAGCTGTTTTTT.

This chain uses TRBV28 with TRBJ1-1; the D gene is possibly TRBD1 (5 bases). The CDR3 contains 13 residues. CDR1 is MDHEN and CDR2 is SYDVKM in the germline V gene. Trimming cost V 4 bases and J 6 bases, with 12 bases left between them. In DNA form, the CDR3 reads TGTGCCAGCAGTTCGGGGGATCTCTCTGAAGCTTTCTTT. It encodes CASSSGDLSEAFF.

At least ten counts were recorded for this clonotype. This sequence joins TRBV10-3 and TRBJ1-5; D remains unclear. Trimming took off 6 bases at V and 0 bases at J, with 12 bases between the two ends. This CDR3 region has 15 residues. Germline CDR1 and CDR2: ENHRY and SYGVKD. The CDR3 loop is CAISPTDDSNQPQHF. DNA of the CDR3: TGTGCCATCAGCCCCACGGATGATAGCAATCAGCCCCAGCATTTT.

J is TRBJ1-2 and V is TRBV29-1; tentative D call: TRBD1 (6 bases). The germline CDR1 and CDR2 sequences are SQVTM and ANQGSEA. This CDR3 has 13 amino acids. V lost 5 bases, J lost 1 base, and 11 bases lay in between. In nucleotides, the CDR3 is TGCAGCGTTTCCCGGGACAATAACTATGGCTACACCTTC. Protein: CSVSRDNNYGYTF.

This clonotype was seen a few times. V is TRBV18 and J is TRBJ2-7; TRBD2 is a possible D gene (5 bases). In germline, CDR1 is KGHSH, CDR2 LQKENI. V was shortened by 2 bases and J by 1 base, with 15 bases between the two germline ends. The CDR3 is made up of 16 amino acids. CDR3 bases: TGTGCCAGCTCACCATTCCCCCGGGGTGGGTCCTACGAGCAGTACTTC. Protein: CASSPFPRGGSYEQYF.

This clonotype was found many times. The CDR3 DNA sequence: TGTGCCAGCAGCACGAGCACAGGGACCTATGGCTACACCTTC. Its protein is CASSTSTGTYGYTF. The chain combines TRBV7-8 with TRBJ1-2; D is perhaps TRBD1 (6 bases). Germline loops: CDR1 SGHVS, CDR2 FQNEAQ. Trimming stripped 5 bases from V and 4 bases from J, with 14 bases between. CDR3 length: 14 amino acids.

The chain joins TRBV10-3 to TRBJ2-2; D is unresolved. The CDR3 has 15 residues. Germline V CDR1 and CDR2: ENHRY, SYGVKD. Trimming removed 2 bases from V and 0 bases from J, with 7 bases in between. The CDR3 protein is CAISENGANTGELFF. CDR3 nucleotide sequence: TGTGCCATCAGTGAGAACGGTGCGAACACCGGGGAGCTGTTTTTT.

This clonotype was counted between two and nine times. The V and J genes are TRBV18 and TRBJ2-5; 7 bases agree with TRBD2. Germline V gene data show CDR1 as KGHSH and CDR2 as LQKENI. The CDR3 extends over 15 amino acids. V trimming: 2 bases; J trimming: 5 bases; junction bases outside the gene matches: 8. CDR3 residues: CASSPAREWFETQYF. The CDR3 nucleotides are TGTGCCAGCTCACCAGCGCGGGAGTGGTTTGAGACCCAGTACTTC.

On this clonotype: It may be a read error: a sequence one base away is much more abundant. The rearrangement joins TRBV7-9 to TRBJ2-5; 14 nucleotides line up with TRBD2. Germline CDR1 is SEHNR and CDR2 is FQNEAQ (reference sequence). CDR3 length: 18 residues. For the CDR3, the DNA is TGTGCCGGCAGCCCAGGGACTAGCGGGAGTAAAGACCAAGAGACCCAGTACTTC. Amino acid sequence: CAGSPGTSGSKDQETQYF. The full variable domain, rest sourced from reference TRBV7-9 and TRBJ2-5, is DTGVSQNPRHKITKRGQNVTFRCDPISEHNRLYWYRQTLGQGPEFLTYFQNEAQLEKSRLLSDRFSAERPKGSFSTLEIQRTEQGDSAMYLCAGSPGTSGSKDQETQYFGPGTRLLVL.

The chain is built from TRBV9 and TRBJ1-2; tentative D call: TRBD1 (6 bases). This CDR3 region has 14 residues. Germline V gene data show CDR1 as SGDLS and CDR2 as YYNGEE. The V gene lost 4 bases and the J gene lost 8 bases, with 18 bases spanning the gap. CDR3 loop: CASSSDGGRGGYTF. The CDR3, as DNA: TGTGCCAGCAGCTCAGACGGGGGGCGCGGGGGCTACACCTTC. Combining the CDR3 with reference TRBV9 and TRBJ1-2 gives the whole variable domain DSGVTQTPKHLITATGQRVTLRCSPRSGDLSVYWYQQSLDQGLQFLIQYYNGEERAKGNILERFSAQQFPDLHSELNLSSLELGDSALYFCASSSDGGRGGYTFGSGTRLTVV.

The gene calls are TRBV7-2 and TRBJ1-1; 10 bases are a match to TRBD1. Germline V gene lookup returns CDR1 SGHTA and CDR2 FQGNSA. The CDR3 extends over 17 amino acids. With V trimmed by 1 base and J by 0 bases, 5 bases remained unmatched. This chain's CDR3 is CASSLVGTGAVNTEAFF. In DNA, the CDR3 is TGTGCCAGCAGCTTAGTAGGGACAGGGGCTGTGAACACTGAAGCTTTCTTT.

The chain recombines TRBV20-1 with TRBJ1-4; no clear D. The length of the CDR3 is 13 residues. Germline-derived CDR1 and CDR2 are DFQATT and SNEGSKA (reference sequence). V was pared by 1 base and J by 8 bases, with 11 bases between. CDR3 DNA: TGCAGTGCTAGAGTGGGTCAACAGGAAAAACTGTTTTTT. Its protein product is CSARVGQQEKLFF.

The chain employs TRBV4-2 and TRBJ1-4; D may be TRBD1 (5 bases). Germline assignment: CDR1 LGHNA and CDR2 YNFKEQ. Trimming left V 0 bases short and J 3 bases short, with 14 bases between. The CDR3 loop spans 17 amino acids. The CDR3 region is CASSQDFTGAANEKLFF. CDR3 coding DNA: TGTGCCAGCAGCCAAGATTTTACCGGGGCGGCTAATGAAAAACTGTTTTTT.

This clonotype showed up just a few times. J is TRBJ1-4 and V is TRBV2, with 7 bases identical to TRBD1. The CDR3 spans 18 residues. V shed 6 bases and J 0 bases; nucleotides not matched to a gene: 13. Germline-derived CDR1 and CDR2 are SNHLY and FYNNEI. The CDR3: CASSRDRDSPATNEKLFF. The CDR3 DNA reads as TGTGCCAGCAGCAGAGACAGGGATTCCCCTGCAACTAATGAAAAACTGTTTTTT.

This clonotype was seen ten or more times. The CDR3 sequence: CASSIWRGNQPQHF. As DNA, the CDR3 is TGTGCCAGCTCAATTTGGAGGGGCAATCAGCCCCAGCATTTT. This chain connects TRBV6-1 to TRBJ1-5; D remains ambiguous. V was clipped by 8 bases and J by 2 bases, with 13 bases between them. CDR1 is MNHNS and CDR2 is SASEGT in the germline V gene. The CDR3 sequence is 14 residues long.

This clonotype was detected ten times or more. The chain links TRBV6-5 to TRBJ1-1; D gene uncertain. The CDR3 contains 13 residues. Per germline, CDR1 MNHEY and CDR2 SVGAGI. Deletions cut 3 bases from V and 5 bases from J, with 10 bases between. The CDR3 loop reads CASSYELRTEAFF. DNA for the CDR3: TGTGCCAGCAGTTATGAACTGAGGACTGAAGCTTTCTTT.

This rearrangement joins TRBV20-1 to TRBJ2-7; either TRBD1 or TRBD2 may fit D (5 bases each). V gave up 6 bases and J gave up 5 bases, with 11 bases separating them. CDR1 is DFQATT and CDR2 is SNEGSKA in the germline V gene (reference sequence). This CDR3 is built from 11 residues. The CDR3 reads CSARLGDEQYF. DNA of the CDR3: TGCAGTGCCCGGTTGGGGGACGAGCAGTACTTC.

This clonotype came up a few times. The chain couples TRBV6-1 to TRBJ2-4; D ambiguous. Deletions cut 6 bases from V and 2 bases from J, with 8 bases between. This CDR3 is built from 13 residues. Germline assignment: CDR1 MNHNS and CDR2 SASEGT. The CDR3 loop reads CASSIGSKNIQYF. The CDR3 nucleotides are TGTGCCAGCAGCATTGGATCCAAAAACATTCAGTACTTC.